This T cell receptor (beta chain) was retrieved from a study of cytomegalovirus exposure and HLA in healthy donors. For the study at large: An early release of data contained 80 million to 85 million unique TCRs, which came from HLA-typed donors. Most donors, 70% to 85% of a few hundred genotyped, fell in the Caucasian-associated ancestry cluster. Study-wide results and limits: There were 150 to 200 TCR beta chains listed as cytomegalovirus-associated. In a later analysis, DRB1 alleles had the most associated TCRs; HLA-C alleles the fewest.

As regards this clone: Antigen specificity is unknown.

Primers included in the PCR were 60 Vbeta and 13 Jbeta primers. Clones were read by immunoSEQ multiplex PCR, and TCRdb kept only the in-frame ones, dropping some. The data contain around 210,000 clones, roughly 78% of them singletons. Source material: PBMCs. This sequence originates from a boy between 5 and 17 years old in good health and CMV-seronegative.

The chain's CDR3 is CAASKLFF. The CDR3 DNA reads as TGTGCCGCTAGTAAACTGTTTTTT. The chain uses TRBV19 and TRBJ1-4, with D hard to call. The CDR3 extends over 8 amino acids. Germline loops: CDR1 LNHDA, CDR2 SQIVND (reference sequence). Trimming removed 11 bases from V and 11 bases from J, with 6 bases in between.